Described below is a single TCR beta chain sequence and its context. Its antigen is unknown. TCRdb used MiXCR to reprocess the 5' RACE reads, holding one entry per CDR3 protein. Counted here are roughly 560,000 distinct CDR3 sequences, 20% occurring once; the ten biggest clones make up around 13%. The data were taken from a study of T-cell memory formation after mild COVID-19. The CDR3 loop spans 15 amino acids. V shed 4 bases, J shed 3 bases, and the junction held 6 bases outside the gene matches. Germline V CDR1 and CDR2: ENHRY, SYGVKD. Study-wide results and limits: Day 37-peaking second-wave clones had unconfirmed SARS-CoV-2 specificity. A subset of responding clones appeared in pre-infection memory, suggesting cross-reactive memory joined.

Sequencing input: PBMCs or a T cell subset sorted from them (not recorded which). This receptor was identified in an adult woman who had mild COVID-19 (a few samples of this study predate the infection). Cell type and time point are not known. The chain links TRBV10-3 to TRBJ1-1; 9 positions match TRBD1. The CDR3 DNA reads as TGTGCCATCAGTGGGGGAACAGGGGGCTACACTGAAGCTTTCTTT. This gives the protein CAISGGTGGYTEAFF.